This is a list of T cell receptor beta chains from one sample in a study of OX40 agonist ivuxolimab in advanced cancers. Using immunoSEQ multiplex PCR, the repertoire was profiled, and TCRdb retains in-frame clones only, with some absent. The repertoire holds about 82,000 clones, with approximately 87% as singletons. The material was CD4+ or CD8+ T cells sorted from blood, obtained in a trial of the OX40 agonist ivuxolimab. These receptor sequences come from an adult with an advanced solid tumor such as melanoma, head and neck, liver or kidney cancer. The CDR3 runs from the conserved cysteine through the conserved F or W. The order of the fields is clone size, V gene, D gene, J gene, CDR3 protein, CDR3 DNA. The D gene is left open where the match is weak. Size values are once, few and many counts, or a class for expanded clones, and some rows have none.

>.|TRBV18|.|TRBJ2-2
CASSPGPNTGELFF
TGTGCCAGCTCACCGGGTCCGAACACCGGGGAGCTGTTTTTT
>.|TRBV5-4|.|TRBJ1-6
CASSQYNSPLHF
TGTGCCAGCAGCCAATATAATTCACCCCTCCACTTT
>once|TRBV5-8|.|TRBJ2-1
CASSPGARYNEQFF
TGTGCCAGCAGCCCTGGGGCCCGTTACAATGAGCAGTTCTTC
>.|TRBV10-3|.|TRBJ1-1
CAIREQRNTEAFF
TGTGCCATCAGGGAACAGCGGAACACTGAAGCTTTCTTT
>.|TRBV6-1|.|TRBJ2-2
CASSVSTTDTGELFF
TGTGCCAGCAGTGTTTCCACGACGGACACCGGGGAGCTGTTTTTT
>few|TRBV30|.|TRBJ1-6
CAWISPGGAGPYNSPLHF
TGTGCCTGGATCTCACCCGGAGGTGCGGGGCCTTATAATTCACCCCTCCACTTT
>.|TRBV2|.|TRBJ1-1
CASSRQVNTEAFF
TGTGCCAGCAGCCGACAGGTGAACACTGAAGCTTTCTTT
>.|TRBV7-6|.|TRBJ2-2
CASSPQTGTNTGELFF
TGTGCCAGCAGCCCTCAGACCGGGACTAACACCGGGGAGCTGTTTTTT
>.|TRBV7-2|.|TRBJ1-5
CASTPGASNQPQHF
TGTGCCAGCACTCCGGGGGCCAGCAATCAGCCCCAGCATTTT
>once|TRBV12-5|.|TRBJ1-5
CASVFGGDQPQHF
TGTGCTAGTGTCTTTGGGGGGGATCAGCCCCAGCATTTT
>.|TRBV2|.|TRBJ1-6
CASMGTSVGALHF
TGTGCCAGCATGGGGACCTCCGTGGGGGCCCTCCACTTT
>.|TRBV7-8|.|TRBJ2-3
CASSLGLTDTQYF
TGTGCCAGCAGCTTAGGGCTCACAGATACGCAGTATTTT
>.|TRBV7-2|.|TRBJ2-1
CASSLIGRLRGKSYNEQFF
TGTGCCAGCAGCTTAATTGGGCGGCTTAGGGGGAAGTCCTACAATGAGCAGTTCTTC
>.|TRBV11-2|.|TRBJ2-5
CASSLFGAETQYF
TGTGCCAGCAGCTTATTCGGGGCCGAGACCCAGTACTTC
>.|TRBV15|.|TRBJ2-5
CATSRDVGAETQYF
TGTGCCACCAGCAGAGATGTGGGGGCAGAGACCCAGTACTTC
>.|TRBV5-8|TRBD1|TRBJ2-7
CASNYRGYEQYF
TGTGCCAGCAACTACAGGGGATACGAGCAGTACTTC
>.|TRBV5-6|TRBD1|TRBJ1-6
CASSLGQGGDSPPHF
TGTGCCAGCAGCTTGGGACAGGGGGGTGATTCACCCCCCCACTTT
>.|TRBV7-3|TRBD2|TRBJ2-3
CASSPIGTSGSDTQYF
TGTGCCAGCAGCCCTATCGGGACTAGTGGTTCAGATACGCAGTATTTT
>.|TRBV9|.|TRBJ1-5
CASSVGGWGNPGNQPQHF
TGTGCCAGCAGCGTAGGGGGTTGGGGAAACCCGGGCAATCAGCCCCAGCATTTT
>.|TRBV5-8|.|TRBJ2-3
CASSLAIRTDTQYF
TGTGCCAGCAGTTTAGCGATCCGCACAGATACGCAGTATTTT
>.|TRBV27|TRBD1|TRBJ1-5
CASSSARTGNEPQHF
TGTGCCAGCAGTTCCGCAAGGACAGGGAATGAGCCCCAGCATTTT
>once|TRBV7-3|.|TRBJ1-5
CASSLGKYQGSSPQHF
TGTGCCAGCAGCTTAGGGAAATACCAGGGTTCGTCGCCCCAGCATTTT
>.|TRBV7-8|.|TRBJ1-5
CASSLDSRNQPQHF
TGTGCCAGCAGCCTAGACTCCCGCAATCAGCCCCAGCATTTT
>.|TRBV19|TRBD1|TRBJ1-2
CASLQDRYGDGYTF
TGTGCCAGTCTGCAGGACAGGTACGGGGATGGCTACACCTTC
>.|TRBV6-5|.|TRBJ1-2
CASSLQFYGYTF
TGTGCCAGCAGTTTACAGTTCTATGGCTACACCTTC
>.|TRBV4-3|.|TRBJ1-6
CASSQELGGSTLNSPLHF
TGCGCCAGCAGCCAAGAATTGGGGGGCTCTACTCTGAATTCACCCCTCCACTTT
>.|TRBV11-2|TRBD1|TRBJ2-7
CASSSRTGGPSYEQYF
TGTGCCAGCAGCTCCAGGACAGGGGGGCCCTCCTACGAGCAGTACTTC
>many|TRBV29-1|TRBD1|TRBJ1-3
CSVDVGQGAGNTIYF
TGCAGCGTTGATGTAGGACAGGGTGCGGGAAACACCATATATTTT
>.|TRBV7-2|.|TRBJ2-3
CASRQRQVTDTQYF
TGTGCCAGCAGACAAAGACAAGTCACAGATACGCAGTATTTT
>.|TRBV19|.|TRBJ2-7
CASSIGPRGGEQYF
TGTGCCAGTAGTATAGGCCCCAGGGGGGGCGAGCAGTACTTC
>.|TRBV11-1|.|TRBJ1-3
CASSFGALSGNTIYF
TGTGCCAGCAGCTTTGGGGCCTTGTCTGGAAACACCATATATTTT
>.|TRBV5-1|TRBD1|TRBJ2-5
CASSSQGDDGEQYF
TGCGCCAGCAGCTCTCAGGGGGATGACGGAGAGCAGTACTTC
>.|TRBV18|.|TRBJ2-7
CASSPRGGAEEQYF
TGTGCCAGCTCACCACGAGGGGGGGCTGAAGAGCAGTACTTC
>.|TRBV5-1|TRBD1|TRBJ1-1
CASSQGQGGSTEAFF
TGCGCCAGCAGCCAGGGACAGGGGGGGAGCACTGAAGCTTTCTTT
>.|TRBV5-1|.|TRBJ2-7
CASSFPGGMGEQYF
TGCGCCAGCAGCTTCCCAGGAGGGATGGGCGAGCAGTACTTC
>once|TRBV7-8|.|TRBJ1-2
CASSLIPGYGYTF
TGTGCCAGCAGCTTAATTCCGGGATATGGCTACACCTTC
>.|TRBV5-1|TRBD2|TRBJ2-1
CASSRPKTSGGAIGYNEQFF
TGCGCCAGCAGTCGCCCTAAGACTAGCGGGGGGGCCATAGGCTACAATGAGCAGTTCTTC
>.|TRBV5-4|TRBD1|TRBJ2-2
CATQGARNGELFF
TGTGCCACCCAGGGGGCGAGGAACGGGGAGCTGTTTTTT
>.|TRBV6-5|.|TRBJ1-3
CASSLDGGPNTIYF
TGTGCCAGCAGTCTCGATGGGGGGCCAAACACCATATATTTT
>.|TRBV6-6|.|TRBJ1-1
CASSHTTLYTEAFF
TGTGCCAGCAGCCATACGACACTCTACACTGAAGCTTTCTTT
>.|TRBV6-5|.|TRBJ1-1
CASSQQWGAATEAFF
TGTGCCAGCAGCCAACAGTGGGGGGCGGCCACTGAAGCTTTCTTT
>few|TRBV5-1|.|TRBJ1-2
CASSLSLANYGYTF
TGCGCCAGCAGCTTGTCCCTTGCTAACTATGGCTACACCTTC
>.|TRBV4-3|.|TRBJ2-1
CASSPYAQTRSYNEQFF
TGCGCCAGCAGCCCATACGCCCAGACTAGGTCCTACAATGAGCAGTTCTTC
>.|TRBV29-1|TRBD1|TRBJ1-1
CSVDREYTEAFF
TGCAGCGTCGACAGGGAGTACACTGAAGCTTTCTTT
>.|TRBV10-3|.|TRBJ2-5
CAISDRVAETQYF
TGTGCCATCAGTGACAGGGTGGCAGAGACCCAGTACTTC
>.|TRBV19|.|TRBJ1-2
CASSISPDLYGYTF
TGTGCCAGTAGTATCTCCCCGGACCTCTATGGCTACACCTTC
>.|TRBV7-2|.|TRBJ2-3
CASSLGPLTDTQYF
TGTGCCAGCAGCTTAGGGCCACTCACAGATACGCAGTATTTT
>.|TRBV5-4|TRBD2|TRBJ2-5
CASSGPPASGQETQYF
TGTGCCAGCAGCGGGCCCCCGGCTAGCGGGCAAGAGACCCAGTACTTC
>.|TRBV29-1|.|TRBJ1-1
CSVKPRQNTEAFF
TGCAGCGTCAAACCCCGCCAGAACACTGAAGCTTTCTTT
>.|TRBV5-8|.|TRBJ1-2
CASSFSLPYTF
TGTGCCAGCAGCTTTTCTCTACCTTACACCTTC
>.|TRBV7-8|TRBD1|TRBJ2-7
CASSRDRGREQYF
TGTGCCAGCAGCCGGGACAGGGGGCGGGAGCAGTACTTC
>.|TRBV2|.|TRBJ2-3
CASLTSPAAGPDTQYF
TGTGCCAGCCTCACGTCCCCCGCTGCGGGGCCAGATACGCAGTATTTT
>.|TRBV19|.|TRBJ2-7
CASSIGGDSYEQYF
TGTGCCAGTAGTATAGGGGGGGACTCCTACGAGCAGTACTTC
>.|TRBV30|TRBD1|TRBJ1-3
CATKQGAGNTIYF
TGTGCCACGAAGCAGGGGGCTGGAAACACCATATATTTT
>.|TRBV7-9|.|TRBJ1-1
CASSVGQPNTEAFF
TGTGCCAGCAGCGTGGGCCAGCCGAACACTGAAGCTTTCTTT
>.|TRBV2|TRBD2|TRBJ2-1
CASSGGTSGGSNEQFF
TGTGCCAGCAGTGGAGGGACTAGCGGGGGGTCGAATGAGCAGTTCTTC
>.|TRBV10-2|TRBD2|TRBJ2-1
CAGRTSGDLRSYNEQFF
TGCGCCGGGAGGACTAGCGGGGACCTCCGCTCCTACAATGAGCAGTTCTTC
>.|TRBV7-2|.|TRBJ2-7
CASSLRQVTYEQYF
TGTGCCAGCAGCTTACGGCAGGTAACCTACGAGCAGTACTTC
>.|TRBV6-5|.|TRBJ2-1
CASRQGHYNEQFF
TGTGCCAGCAGGCAGGGCCACTACAATGAGCAGTTCTTC
>.|TRBV18|.|TRBJ2-2
CASSINAIGELFF
TGTGCCAGCTCAATCAACGCGATCGGGGAGCTGTTTTTT